This T cell receptor beta chain was sequenced for a study of blood T cell repertoires in COVID-19. For the study at large: The United States, Italy and Spain supplied acute and convalescent COVID-19 samples.

As originally analysed: Amplified reference gene primers provided the basis for estimating nucleated cell counts. Sequencing used immunoSEQ multiplex PCR; TCRdb keeps in-frame clones, though not all of them. The V and J calls and clone size come from that table; D and trimming were worked out from the DNA. The sample lists over 150,000 clones, 80% to 90% occurring once. This CDR3 comprises 16 residues. In germline, CDR1 is LNHDA, CDR2 SQIVND (reference sequence). With 6 bases clipped from V and 7 bases from J, the junction kept 13 bases outside the gene matches. Sequencing was carried out using peripheral blood. The sequence came from a woman aged 55 to 70 who had recovered from COVID-19. This chain connects TRBV19 to TRBJ2-1, with 9 bases fitting TRBD2. The chain's CDR3 is CASSYFAGGPLNEQFF. Here the CDR3 DNA reads TGTGCCAGTAGCTACTTTGCGGGGGGGCCTTTAAATGAGCAGTTCTTC.